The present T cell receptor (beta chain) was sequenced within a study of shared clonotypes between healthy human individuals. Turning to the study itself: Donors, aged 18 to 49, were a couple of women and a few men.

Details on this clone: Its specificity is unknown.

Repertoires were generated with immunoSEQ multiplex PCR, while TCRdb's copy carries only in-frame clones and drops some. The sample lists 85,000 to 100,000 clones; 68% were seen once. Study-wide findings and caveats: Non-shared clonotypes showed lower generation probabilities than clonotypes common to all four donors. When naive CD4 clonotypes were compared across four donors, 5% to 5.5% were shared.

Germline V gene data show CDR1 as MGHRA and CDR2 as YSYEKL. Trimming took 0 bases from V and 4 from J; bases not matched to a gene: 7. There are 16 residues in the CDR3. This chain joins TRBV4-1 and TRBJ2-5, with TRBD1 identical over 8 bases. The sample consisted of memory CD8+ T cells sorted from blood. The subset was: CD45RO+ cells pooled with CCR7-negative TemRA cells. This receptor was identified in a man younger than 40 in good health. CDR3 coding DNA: TGCGCCAGCAGCCAAGAGGGAGCAGGGGGCCGAGAGACCCAGTACTTC. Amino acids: CASSQEGAGGRETQYF.